The present entry profiles one TCR beta chain with its context. Its antigen is undetermined. A multiplex PCR was run with 60 Vbeta primers and 13 Jbeta primers. Method: immunoSEQ multiplex PCR; TCRdb's copy keeps in-frame clones and lacks some. The table includes roughly 80,000 clones, under 80% detected once. The source of the sample is a study of cytomegalovirus exposure and HLA in healthy donors. Whole-study context: The study's early data release held roughly 91 million unique TCRs from HLA-typed donors.

Study-wide findings and caveats: In an earlier analysis, about 87% or about 30%: the productive usage of most TCR beta V segments. Fewer N-insertions (relative to the roughly 720-donor mean) were reportedly seen in an Asian-associated ancestry cluster in a later analysis.

The CDR3 length is 14 residues. V lost 5 bases to trimming and J lost 4 bases, with 14 bases between them. The germline V gene encodes CDR1 MNHEY and CDR2 SMNVEV (reference sequence). This chain joins TRBV27 and TRBJ2-5; D unclear. This receptor was identified in a woman in her forties or fifties in good health and CMV-seropositive. The sample comprised PBMCs. Written as DNA, the CDR3 is TGTGCCAGCAGTAACTCCCGGTTCTCAGAGACCCAGTACTTC. Residues: CASSNSRFSETQYF.